This paragraph reports one T cell receptor beta chain. Its target is not known. It was by 5' RACE with UMI labels that the TRB cDNA libraries were prepared. Reprocessing the 5' RACE reads, TCRdb reports a single entry for every CDR3 protein and omits DNA. The sample includes more than 100,000 distinct CDR3 sequences. The CDR3 extends over 15 amino acids. CDR1 is SGHVS and CDR2 is FQNEAQ in the germline V gene. The source of the sample is a study of CXCR3-negative and CXCR3-positive naive CD8 T cells. Study-level results: When CXCR3-positive naive cells were set against CXCR3-negative naive cells, the former had more hydrophobic TRB CDR3s.

This receptor was taken from a human donor in good health. Some clones in this sample may be carry-over from other donors' samples. Sequencing was carried out using naive CXCR3+ CD8+ T cells from blood. Subset denoted: CD45RO-CCR7+CD27+CD95- naive CD8+ T cells expressing CXCR3 (TNR3+). The chain employs TRBV7-8 and TRBJ1-1. CDR3 in amino acids: CASSSAGPPLTEAFF. Full variable domain (outside the CDR3, taken from reference TRBV7-8 and TRBJ1-1): GAGVSQSPRYKVAKRGQDVALRCDPISGHVSLFWYQQALGQGPEFLTYFQNEAQLDKSGLPSDRFFAERPEGSVSTLKIQRTQQEDSAVYLCASSSAGPPLTEAFFGQGTRLTVV.